This paragraph covers one T cell receptor beta chain sequence. Its target is not known. A quantity of about 0.45 to 1 ug RNA underwent reverse transcription using random hexamers. TCR beta CDR3 was amplified by immunoSEQ multiplex PCR. This amplification extended across 54 Vbeta and 13 Jbeta segments. One entry per CDR3 protein results from TCRdb running MiXCR on the immunoSEQ multiplex PCR reads. The table lists some 200,000 distinct CDR3 sequences, roughly 94% of them singletons. Negative magnetic isolation gave CD8+ and CD4+ cells; FACS enriched CD8+ TEMRA. Germline lookup yields CDR1 DFQATT and CDR2 SNEGSKA (reference sequence). V shed 0 bases and J shed 5 bases, with 7 bases lying between them. The CDR3 is made up of 12 amino acids. This sample stems from a study of CD8 T cells in Susac syndrome. Findings of the study overall: The study admitted that it had a relatively small number of individuals in its TCR sequencing and HLA analysis.

V is TRBV20-1 and J is TRBJ2-5, with D tentatively TRBD1 (5 bases). The sequencing input was CD4+ T cells from PBMCs. The clonotype comes from a human donor in good health. The CDR3 bases are TGCAGTGCTAGAGACAGGGCGGAGACCCAGTACTTC. Residues: CSARDRAETQYF.